Shown below are 25 T cell receptor beta chains from a single sample sequenced in a study of cytomegalovirus exposure and HLA in healthy donors. Primers included in the PCR were 60 Vbeta and 13 Jbeta primers. Libraries were prepared by immunoSEQ multiplex PCR; TCRdb keeps only in-frame clonotypes and omits some of them. This sample's table reports roughly 35,000 clones. The sequenced sample was PBMCs. The origin of the receptors is a woman in her thirties or forties in good health and CMV-seropositive.

The V gene is TRBV6-4, the J gene TRBJ2-5; a possible D gene is TRBD2 (6 bases). This CDR3 comprises 13 residues. Trimming removed 6 bases at V and 5 bases at J, with 13 bases between. Germline CDR1 and CDR2: MRHNA and SNTAGT. The CDR3 region is CASSLTSAETQYF. DNA for the CDR3: TGTGCCAGCAGCCTGACTAGTGCGGAGACCCAGTACTTC.

The V gene is TRBV11-3, the J gene TRBJ2-2; D perhaps matches TRBD2 (5 bases). Trimming removed 5 bases at V and 4 bases at J, with 8 bases between. The length of the CDR3 is 13 residues. Germline CDR1 is SGHNT and CDR2 is YENEEA. The CDR3 is CASSQDFTGELFF. The CDR3 DNA sequence: TGTGCCAGCAGCCAGGACTTCACCGGGGAGCTGTTTTTT.

V gene TRBV6-5 combines with J gene TRBJ1-2; TRBD1 might be the D (5 bases). Germline lookup yields CDR1 MNHEY and CDR2 SVGAGI. The germline V and J ends were trimmed by 0 bases and 6 bases, with 8 bases remaining between them. The CDR3 has 13 residues. CDR3 loop: CASSYSREDGYTF. CDR3 bases: TGTGCCAGCAGTTACTCCAGGGAAGATGGCTACACCTTC.

The V gene is TRBV10-3, the J gene TRBJ2-3; D is possibly TRBD2 (5 bases). CDR1 is ENHRY, CDR2 SYGVKD, per germline. The ends were cut back, 4 bases at V and 3 bases at J, with 11 bases in the middle. The CDR3 is made up of 14 amino acids. The CDR3 region has the DNA TGTGCCATCAGTGGAGTTGGGGAGACAGATACGCAGTATTTT. Its protein is CAISGVGETDTQYF.

The chain is built from TRBV19 and TRBJ1-1, with a weak D call TRBD1 (5 bases). The V gene lost 3 bases and the J gene lost 0 bases, with 14 bases spanning the gap. Germline V gene lookup returns CDR1 LNHDA and CDR2 SQIVND (reference sequence). This CDR3 is built from 16 residues. The CDR3 spells CASSIPSGGLNTEAFF. The CDR3 DNA is TGTGCCAGTAGTATCCCCTCCGGGGGATTGAACACTGAAGCTTTCTTT.

The V and J genes are TRBV21-1 and TRBJ2-7; no DNA check was done on the table's D call, TRBD1. TRBV21-1 is annotated as a pseudogene. The CDR3 has 18 residues. In DNA, the CDR3 is TGTGCCAGCAGCGGGACAGGGGATACGCAAGGGTCCTACTACGAGCAGTACTTC. Translation gives CASSGTGDTQGSYYEQYF.

The chain is built from TRBV5-1 and TRBJ2-1, with D possibly being TRBD1 (5 bases). The germline V gene has CDR1 SGHRS and CDR2 YFSETQ. Deletions cut 1 base from V and 4 bases from J, with 12 bases between. CDR3 length equals 15 residues. CDR3 amino acids: CASSLFGASYNEQFF. In nucleotides, the CDR3 is TGCGCCAGCAGCTTGTTTGGGGCGAGTTACAATGAGCAGTTCTTC.

The chain couples TRBV6-5 to TRBJ2-7, with 7 bases aligning to TRBD1. V shed 5 bases and J 0 bases; nucleotides not matched to a gene: 1. CDR3 length: 13 amino acids. The germline CDR1 and CDR2 sequences are MNHEY and SVGAGI. The DNA of the CDR3 is TGTGCCAGCAGTCAGGGGGTCTCCTACGAGCAGTACTTC. It specifies CASSQGVSYEQYF.

This chain joins TRBV29-1 and TRBJ2-1, with D maybe TRBD2 (5 bases). This CDR3 is built from 12 residues. Germline V gene lookup returns CDR1 SQVTM and CDR2 ANQGSEA. The V gene lost 5 bases and the J gene lost 7 bases, with 12 bases spanning the gap. The CDR3, as DNA: TGCAGCGTTCAACGGGGAGCAAATGAGCAGTTCTTC. It specifies CSVQRGANEQFF.

This chain links TRBV18 with TRBJ1-1; D uncertain. This CDR3 contains 14 residues. Trimming left V 5 bases short and J 1 base short, with 11 bases between. Germline CDR1 and CDR2: KGHSH and LQKENI. The CDR3 spells CASSKDTRNTEAFF. The DNA of the CDR3 is TGTGCCAGCTCAAAAGACACTCGGAACACTGAAGCTTTCTTT.

V gene TRBV30 combines with J gene TRBJ2-5; D possibly corresponds to TRBD2 (6 bases). CDR3 length equals 13 residues. Germline-derived CDR1 and CDR2 are GTSNPN and SVGIG (reference sequence). Trimming took 1 base from V and 3 from J, leaving 9 bases between them. The CDR3 DNA follows: TGTGCCTGGAGTGGACTAGTAGAAGAGACCCAGTACTTC. Its translation is CAWSGLVEETQYF.

J is TRBJ2-5 and V is TRBV5-1; a possible D gene is TRBD2 (6 bases). The CDR3 is 13 residues long. V was trimmed by 4 bases and J by 1 base, leaving 8 bases between them. The germline gives CDR1 SGHRS, CDR2 YFSETQ. As DNA, the CDR3 is TGCGCCAGCAGCCGGGAGTCCCAAGAGACCCAGTACTTC. It specifies CASSRESQETQYF.

This chain joins TRBV7-6 and TRBJ2-4; D gene unclear. Trimming removed 5 bases at V and 0 bases at J, with 11 bases between. The germline V gene encodes CDR1 SGHVS and CDR2 FNYEAQ. This CDR3 is built from 15 residues. The CDR3 nucleotides are TGTGCCAGCAGCCCCTGGCCCATAGCCAAAAACATTCAGTACTTC. Encoded protein: CASSPWPIAKNIQYF.

The J gene is TRBJ2-7, the V gene TRBV30, with TRBD1 as a possible D gene (5 bases). The CDR3 runs to 11 residues. The V and J ends lost 0 bases and 9 bases respectively, with 9 bases between them. Per germline, CDR1 GTSNPN and CDR2 SVGIG (reference sequence). The CDR3 spells CAWSVARAQYF. Written as DNA, the CDR3 is TGTGCCTGGAGTGTAGCCAGGGCGCAGTACTTC.

The gene calls are TRBV30 and TRBJ2-5, with a possible D match to TRBD1 (6 bases). Judging by the DNA end, TRBJ2-7 fits better; the J call may be wrong. The CDR3 runs 15 residues. From germline, CDR1 is GTSNPN and CDR2 SVGIG (reference sequence). DNA of the CDR3: TGTGCCTGGAGTGTCTTAGCAGGGGTAGCCTACGAGCAGTACTTC. This codes for CAWSVLAGVAYEQYF.

This sequence joins TRBV5-6 and TRBJ1-2; TRBD1 aligns across 7 bases. Germline CDR1 SGHDT, CDR2 YYEEEE. Unmatched junction bases numbered 7, after V lost 4 bases and J lost 4 bases. The CDR3 runs to 14 residues. The CDR3 reads CASSRPTGIYGYTF. The CDR3 DNA reads as TGTGCCAGCAGCCGCCCGACAGGGATCTATGGCTACACCTTC.

The chain couples TRBV7-9 to TRBJ1-4, with D hard to call. Germline CDR1 and CDR2: SEHNR and FQNEAQ (reference sequence). This CDR3 comprises 15 residues. V shed 1 base and J shed 1 base, with 7 bases lying between them. The CDR3 region is CASSLDEGTNEKLFF. The CDR3 nucleotides read TGTGCCAGCAGCTTAGACGAGGGAACTAATGAAAAACTGTTTTTT.

The rearrangement links TRBV5-8 to TRBJ2-5; D ambiguous. The CDR3 has 12 residues. Germline assignment: CDR1 SGHTS and CDR2 YDEGEE. Trimming removed 0 bases from V and 5 bases from J, with 5 bases in between. CDR3 bases: TGTGCCAGCAGCTTGGTGCGTGAGACCCAGTACTTC. This sequence encodes CASSLVRETQYF.

The gene calls are TRBV30 and TRBJ1-2, with 8 bases fitting TRBD1. V was pared by 0 bases and J by 2 bases, with 2 bases of the junction left unmatched. Germline CDR1 reads GTSNPN; CDR2 reads SVGIG (reference sequence). This CDR3 comprises 14 residues. CDR3 in amino acids: CAWSVGQANYGYTF. CDR3 DNA sequence: TGTGCCTGGAGTGTGGGACAGGCGAACTATGGCTACACCTTC.

A word on this clone: Germline is not matched at one junction end, which may reflect a read error. The chain recombines TRBV4-1 with TRBJ2-7; 13 bases fit TRBD2. Germline CDR1 and CDR2: MGHRA and YSYEKL. The CDR3 contains 13 residues. The CDR3 here is CASSQSGLAGEVF. CDR3 nucleotides: TGCGCCAGCAGCCAGTCTGGACTAGCGGGAGAGGTCTTC.

The CDR3: CAWRALGGMNTEAFF. CDR3 sequence (DNA): TGTGCCTGGAGGGCCCTGGGGGGTATGAACACTGAAGCTTTCTTT. The chain combines TRBV30 with TRBJ1-1; a weak D match, TRBD1 (5 bases). This CDR3 comprises 15 residues. Germline V gene lookup returns CDR1 GTSNPN and CDR2 SVGIG (reference sequence). V was trimmed by 3 bases and J by 0 bases, leaving 14 bases between them.

The rearrangement uses TRBV28 and TRBJ1-1; TRBD1 matches at 8 bases. Germline V lookup: CDR1 MDHEN, CDR2 SYDVKM. The length of the CDR3 is 15 residues. The V segment lost 4 bases and the J segment 0 bases; nucleotides outside the gene matches: 4. CDR3 residues: CASSSTGAMNTEAFF. For the CDR3, the DNA is TGTGCCAGCAGTTCGACAGGGGCGATGAACACTGAAGCTTTCTTT.

This chain links TRBV5-4 with TRBJ2-7, with TRBD1 identical over 7 bases. The CDR3 contains 13 residues. The V gene end was trimmed by 3 bases and the J gene end by 1 base; junction bases not matched to a gene: 1. Germline assignment: CDR1 SGHNT and CDR2 YYREEE (reference sequence). DNA for the CDR3: TGTGCCAGCAGCTCACAGGGGTCCTACGAGCAGTACTTC. Its protein product is CASSSQGSYEQYF.

This sequence joins TRBV11-2 and TRBJ1-1; D perhaps matches TRBD1 (5 bases). In germline, CDR1 is SGHAT, CDR2 FQNNGV. V lost 3 bases and J 1 base, leaving 6 bases between the germline ends. This CDR3 comprises 13 residues. CDR3 sequence reads: CASSLTENTEAFF. The CDR3 coding sequence is TGTGCCAGCAGCTTGACAGAGAACACTGAAGCTTTCTTT.

The chain carries TRBV2 and TRBJ2-7, with D maybe TRBD1 (5 bases). The V end lost 7 bases, the J end lost 5 bases, and 24 bases lay between the germline ends. CDR1 is SNHLY, CDR2 FYNNEI, per germline. This CDR3 is 16 amino acids long. The CDR3 loop reads CASTPALGQGGNEQYF. The CDR3 DNA reads as TGTGCCAGCACCCCAGCGTTAGGCCAGGGTGGCAACGAGCAGTACTTC.